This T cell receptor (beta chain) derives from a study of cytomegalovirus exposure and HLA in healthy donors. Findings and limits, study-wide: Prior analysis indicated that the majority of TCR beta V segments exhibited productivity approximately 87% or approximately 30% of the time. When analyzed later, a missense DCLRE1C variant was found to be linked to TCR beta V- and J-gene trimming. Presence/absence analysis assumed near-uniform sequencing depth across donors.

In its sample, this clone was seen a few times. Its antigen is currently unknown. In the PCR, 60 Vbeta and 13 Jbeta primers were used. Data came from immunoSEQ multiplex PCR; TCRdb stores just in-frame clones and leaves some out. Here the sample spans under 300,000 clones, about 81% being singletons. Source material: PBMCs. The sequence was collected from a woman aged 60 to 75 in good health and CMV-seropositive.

The CDR3 DNA reads TGTGCCAGCAGCAAAAATATCCGGGACAGGGATACCTATGGCTACACCTTC. Encoded protein: CASSKNIRDRDTYGYTF. The V and J genes are TRBV14 and TRBJ1-2, with 9 bases matching TRBD1. V lost 5 bases to trimming and J lost 4 bases; unmatched junction nucleotides: 14. Germline values: CDR1 SGHDN, CDR2 FVKESK. This CDR3 contains 17 residues.